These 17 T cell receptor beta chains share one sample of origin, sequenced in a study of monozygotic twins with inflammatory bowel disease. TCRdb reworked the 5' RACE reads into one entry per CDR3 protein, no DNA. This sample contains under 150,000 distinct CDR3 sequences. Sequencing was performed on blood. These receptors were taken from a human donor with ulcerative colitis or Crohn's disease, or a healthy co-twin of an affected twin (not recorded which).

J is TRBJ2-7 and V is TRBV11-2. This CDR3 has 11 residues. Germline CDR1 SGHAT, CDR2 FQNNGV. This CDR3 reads CASSLIYEQYF.

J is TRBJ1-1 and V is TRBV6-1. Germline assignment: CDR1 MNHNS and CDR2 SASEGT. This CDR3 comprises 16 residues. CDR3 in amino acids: CASSDPAGQPPAEAFF.

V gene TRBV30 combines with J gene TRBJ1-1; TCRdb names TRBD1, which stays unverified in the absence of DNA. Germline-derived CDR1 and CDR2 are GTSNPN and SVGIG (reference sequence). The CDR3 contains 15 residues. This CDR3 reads CAWSPRDRGVAEAFF.

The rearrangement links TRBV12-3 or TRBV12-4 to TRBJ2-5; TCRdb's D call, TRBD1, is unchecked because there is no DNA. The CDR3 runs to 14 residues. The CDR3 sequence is CASSLSDRGGTQYF.

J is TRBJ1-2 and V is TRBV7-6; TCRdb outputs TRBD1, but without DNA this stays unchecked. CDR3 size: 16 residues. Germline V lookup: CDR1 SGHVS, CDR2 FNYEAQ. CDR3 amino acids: CASSSIPGQGTDGYTF.

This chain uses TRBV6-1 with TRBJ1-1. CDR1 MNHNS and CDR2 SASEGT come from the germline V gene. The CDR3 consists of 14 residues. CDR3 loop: CASSGFNMNTEAFF.

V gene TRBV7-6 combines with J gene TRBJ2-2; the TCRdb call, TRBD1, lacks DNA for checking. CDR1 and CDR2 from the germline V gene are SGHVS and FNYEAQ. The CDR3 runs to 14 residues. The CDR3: CASSQFLGSGELFF.

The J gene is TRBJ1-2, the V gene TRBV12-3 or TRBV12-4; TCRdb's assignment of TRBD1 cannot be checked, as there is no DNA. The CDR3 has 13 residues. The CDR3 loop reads CASSLDRFYGYTF.

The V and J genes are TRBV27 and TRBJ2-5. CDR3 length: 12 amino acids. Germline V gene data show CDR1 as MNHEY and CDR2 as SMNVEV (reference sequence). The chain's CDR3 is CASSSRSETQYF.

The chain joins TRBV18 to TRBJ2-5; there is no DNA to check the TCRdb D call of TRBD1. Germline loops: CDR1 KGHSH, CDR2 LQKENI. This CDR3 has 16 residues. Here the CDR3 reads CASSPRGTGNGETQYF.

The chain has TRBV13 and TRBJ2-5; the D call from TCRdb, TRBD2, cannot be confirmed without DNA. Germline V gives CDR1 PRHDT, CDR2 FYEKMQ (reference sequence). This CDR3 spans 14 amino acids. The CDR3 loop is CASSARDWQETQYF.

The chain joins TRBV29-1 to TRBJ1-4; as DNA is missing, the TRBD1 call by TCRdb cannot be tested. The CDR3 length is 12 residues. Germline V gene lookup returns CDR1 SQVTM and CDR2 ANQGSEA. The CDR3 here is CSSQGANEKLFF. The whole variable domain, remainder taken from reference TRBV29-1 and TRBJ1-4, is SAVISQKPSRDICQRGTSLTIQCQVDSQVTMMFWYRQQPGQSLTLIATANQGSEATYESGFVIDKFPISRPNLTFSTLTVSNMSPEDSSIYLCSSQGANEKLFFGSGTQLSVL.

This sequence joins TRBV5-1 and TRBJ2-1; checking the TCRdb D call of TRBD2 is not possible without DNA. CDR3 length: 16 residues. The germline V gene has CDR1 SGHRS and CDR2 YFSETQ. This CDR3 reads CASSYLAGGQGNEQFF.

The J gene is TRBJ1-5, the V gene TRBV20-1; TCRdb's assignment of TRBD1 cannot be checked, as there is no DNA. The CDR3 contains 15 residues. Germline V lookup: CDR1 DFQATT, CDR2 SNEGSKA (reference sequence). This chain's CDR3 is CSARDKQGIGQPQHF.

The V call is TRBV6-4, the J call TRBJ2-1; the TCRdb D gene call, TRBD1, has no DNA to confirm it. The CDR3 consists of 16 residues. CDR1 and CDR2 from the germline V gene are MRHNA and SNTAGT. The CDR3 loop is CASSDHFVGVNNEQFF.

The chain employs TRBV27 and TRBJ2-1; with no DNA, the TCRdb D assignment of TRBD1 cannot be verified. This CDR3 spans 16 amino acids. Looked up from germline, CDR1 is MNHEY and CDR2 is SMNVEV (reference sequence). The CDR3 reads CASSSNDGLSHNEQFF.

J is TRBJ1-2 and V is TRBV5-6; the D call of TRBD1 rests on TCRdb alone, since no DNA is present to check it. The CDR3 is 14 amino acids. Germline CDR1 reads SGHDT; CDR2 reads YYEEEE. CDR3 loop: CASVKGVQTYGYTF.